The 14 T cell receptor beta chains given below trace back to one sample, sequenced in a study of T-cell memory formation after mild COVID-19. TCRdb fed the 5' RACE reads into MiXCR, producing one record per CDR3 protein. The data hold roughly 410,000 distinct CDR3 sequences, with more than 20% observed a single time. The sequencing sample was made of PBMCs or a T cell subset sorted from them (not recorded which). These receptors all come from an adult woman who had mild COVID-19 (a few samples of this study predate the infection). Cell type and time point are not known.

The gene calls are TRBV20-1 and TRBJ2-3; TRBD1 matches at 7 bases. V shed 6 bases, J shed 3 bases, and the junction held 9 bases outside the gene matches. From germline, CDR1 is DFQATT and CDR2 SNEGSKA (reference sequence). The CDR3 is 14 residues long. The CDR3 coding sequence is TGCAGTGCCCTCGACAGGGCCAGGACAGATACGCAGTATTTT. Its protein product is CSALDRARTDTQYF.

The CDR3 coding sequence is TGTGCCAGCAGCACGACAGGGAAATCACCCCTCCACTTT. Translation gives CASSTTGKSPLHF. This chain connects TRBV3-1 to TRBJ1-6; 7 bases match TRBD1. This CDR3 is 13 amino acids long. After removal of 5 bases from V and 10 bases from J, the junction contained 5 bases not matched to a gene. Germline CDR1 is LGHDT and CDR2 is YNNKEL (reference sequence).

V is TRBV7-3 and J is TRBJ2-6, with 7 bases fitting TRBD2. The germline V gene encodes CDR1 SGHTA and CDR2 FQGTGA. V lost 5 bases and J lost 0; bases outside the gene matches: 7. CDR3 length: 17 residues. CDR3 amino acids: CASSPWDYSSGANVLTF. For the CDR3, the DNA is TGTGCCAGCAGCCCCTGGGACTATAGCTCTGGGGCCAACGTCCTGACTTTC.

This sequence joins TRBV5-1 and TRBJ2-1, with TRBD2 matching 14 bases. Germline lookup yields CDR1 SGHRS and CDR2 YFSETQ. V dropped 4 bases and J dropped 7; count of bases not matched to a gene: 7. The CDR3 contains 16 residues. The CDR3 nucleotides are TGCGCCAGCAGCCCGAGGGGGACTAGCGGGAGAAATGAGCAGTTCTTC. It encodes CASSPRGTSGRNEQFF.

The chain carries TRBV11-2 and TRBJ1-2; 10 positions agree with TRBD1. This CDR3 has 14 amino acids. The trim removed 4 bases at V and 4 bases at J, leaving 3 bases unmatched. CDR1 is SGHAT and CDR2 is FQNNGV in the germline V gene. The CDR3 bases are TGTGCCAGCAGCTATGGGACAGGGGTCTATGGCTACACCTTC. Translated, it gives CASSYGTGVYGYTF.

The genes are TRBV6-1 and TRBJ1-1, with D perhaps TRBD1 (6 bases). V gave up 2 bases and J gave up 5 bases, with 6 bases separating them. Germline lookup yields CDR1 MNHNS and CDR2 SASEGT. The CDR3 is 12 amino acids. Written as DNA, the CDR3 is TGTGCCAGCAGTGAACAGGGGACTGAAGCTTTCTTT. It yields the protein CASSEQGTEAFF.

In this sample, this clonotype turned up a few times. As DNA, the CDR3 is TGTGCCAGCAATTCCCCGACTAGCGGGGGGGAAACAAACACCGGGGAGCTGTTTTTT. It encodes CASNSPTSGGETNTGELFF. The rearrangement links TRBV2 to TRBJ2-2; 14 nucleotides match TRBD2. CDR1 and CDR2 from the germline V gene are SNHLY and FYNNEI. The CDR3 contains 19 residues. V lost 7 bases and J lost 2; bases outside the gene matches: 12.

The chain joins TRBV3-1 to TRBJ2-5; TRBD2 matches 14 bases. Per germline, CDR1 LGHDT and CDR2 YNNKEL (reference sequence). V shed 8 bases and J 2 bases; nucleotides not matched to a gene: 7. CDR3 length: 16 residues. Here the CDR3 DNA reads TGTGCCAGCGAGGGACTAGCGGGGGAGGCGCAAGAGACCCAGTACTTC. This codes for CASEGLAGEAQETQYF.

This clonotype was seen a handful of times. This chain links TRBV29-1 with TRBJ2-7; D is unclear. The CDR3 has 11 residues. The V and J ends lost 4 bases and 0 bases respectively, with 4 bases between them. From germline, CDR1 is SQVTM and CDR2 ANQGSEA. CDR3 in amino acids: CSVGHSYEQYF. The CDR3 DNA sequence: TGCAGCGTTGGGCACTCCTACGAGCAGTACTTC.

The rearrangement joins TRBV18 to TRBJ1-2; possibly TRBD1 for D (5 bases). The CDR3 is made up of 15 amino acids. The V and J ends lost 3 bases and 5 bases respectively, with 16 bases between them. Germline V gene lookup returns CDR1 KGHSH and CDR2 LQKENI. CDR3 coding DNA: TGTGCCAGCTCACCTCCGGTACAGGTTAATTATGGCTACACCTTC. Translated: CASSPPVQVNYGYTF.

This sequence joins TRBV30 and TRBJ2-1; TRBD1 matches at 11 bases. The germline V gene has CDR1 GTSNPN and CDR2 SVGIG (reference sequence). Trimming cost V 2 bases and J 15 bases; bases outside gene matches: 3. The CDR3 consists of 11 residues. The CDR3 is CAWSRGTGGFF. The CDR3 DNA reads as TGTGCCTGGAGTCGTGGGACAGGGGGGTTCTTC.

The chain joins TRBV20-1 to TRBJ1-5; D gene unclear. The CDR3 totals 12 residues. CDR1 is DFQATT and CDR2 is SNEGSKA in the germline V gene (reference sequence). The ends were cut back, 1 base at V and 5 bases at J, with 6 bases in the middle. The CDR3 DNA reads as TGCAGTGCTAGAGTCACTGATCAGCCCCAGCATTTT. This codes for CSARVTDQPQHF.

In this sample, this clonotype turned up a few times. The chain recombines TRBV12-3 or TRBV12-4 with TRBJ2-5; no clear D. The CDR3 runs 13 residues. The V gene lost 2 bases and the J gene lost 2 bases, with 6 bases spanning the gap. CDR3: CASSLFIQETQYF. DNA for the CDR3: TGTGCCAGCAGTTTATTCATTCAAGAGACCCAGTACTTC.

This clonotype was counted only a few times. V is TRBV7-3 and J is TRBJ2-5; 7 positions match TRBD2. Germline trimming cut 0 bases from V and 5 bases from J; bases unmatched to any gene: 3. CDR1 and CDR2 (germline): SGHTA, FQGTGA. This CDR3 spans 14 amino acids. CDR3 nucleotides: TGTGCCAGCAGCTTAACGGGGGGGTCTGAGACCCAGTACTTC. This sequence encodes CASSLTGGSETQYF.